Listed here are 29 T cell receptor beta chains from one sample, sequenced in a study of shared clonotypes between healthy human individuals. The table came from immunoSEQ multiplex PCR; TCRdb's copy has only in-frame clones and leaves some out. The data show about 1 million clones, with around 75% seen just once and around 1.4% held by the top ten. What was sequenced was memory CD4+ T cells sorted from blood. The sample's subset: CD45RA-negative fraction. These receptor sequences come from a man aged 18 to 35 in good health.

CDR3 amino acids: CASSVHGNEQYF. CDR3 nucleotide sequence: TGTGCCAGCAGTGTCCATGGGAACGAGCAGTACTTC. The rearrangement uses TRBV2 and TRBJ2-7; D remains unclear. V lost 4 bases and J 5 bases, leaving 9 bases between the germline ends. This CDR3 is 12 amino acids long. Per the germline V gene, CDR1 is SNHLY and CDR2 is FYNNEI. The full variable domain, in which reference TRBV2 and TRBJ2-7 provide the parts outside the CDR3, is EPEVTQTPSHQVTQMGQEVILRCVPISNHLYFYWYRQILGQKVEFLVSFYNNEISEKSEIFDDQFSVERPDGSNFTLKIRSTKLEDSAMYFCASSVHGNEQYFGPGTRLTVT.

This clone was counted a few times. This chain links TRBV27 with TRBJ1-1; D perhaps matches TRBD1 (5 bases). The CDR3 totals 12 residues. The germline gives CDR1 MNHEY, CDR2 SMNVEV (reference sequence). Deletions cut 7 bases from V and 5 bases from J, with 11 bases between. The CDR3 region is CASMGTGTEAFF. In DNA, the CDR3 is TGTGCCAGCATGGGGACGGGGACTGAAGCTTTCTTT.

CDR3 region: CASSKRSGRSGEQFF. Written as DNA, the CDR3 is TGTGCCAGCAGCAAAAGAAGCGGGAGGTCAGGTGAGCAGTTCTTC. The genes are TRBV21-1 and TRBJ2-1; the table's TRBD2 call for D was not verified on the DNA. TRBV21-1 is annotated as a pseudogene. This CDR3 is built from 15 residues.

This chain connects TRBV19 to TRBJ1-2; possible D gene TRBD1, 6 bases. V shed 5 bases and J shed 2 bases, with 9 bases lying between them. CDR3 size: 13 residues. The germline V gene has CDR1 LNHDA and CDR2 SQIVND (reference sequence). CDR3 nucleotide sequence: TGTGCCAGTAGTGAACAGGGAAACTATGGCTACACCTTC. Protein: CASSEQGNYGYTF.

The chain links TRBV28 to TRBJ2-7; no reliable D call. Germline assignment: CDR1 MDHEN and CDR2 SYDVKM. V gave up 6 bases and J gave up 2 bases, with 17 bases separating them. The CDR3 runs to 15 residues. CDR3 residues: CASRNGKNRAYEQYF. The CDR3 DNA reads TGTGCCAGCAGGAACGGAAAAAATCGGGCCTACGAGCAGTACTTC.

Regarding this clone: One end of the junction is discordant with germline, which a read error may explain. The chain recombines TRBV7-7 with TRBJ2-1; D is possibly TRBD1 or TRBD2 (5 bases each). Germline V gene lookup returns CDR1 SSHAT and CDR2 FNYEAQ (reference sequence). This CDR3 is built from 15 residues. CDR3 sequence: CASSAIQPGANEQFF. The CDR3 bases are TGTGCTAGCAGCGCAATCCAACCCGGGGCCAATGAGCAGTTCTTC.

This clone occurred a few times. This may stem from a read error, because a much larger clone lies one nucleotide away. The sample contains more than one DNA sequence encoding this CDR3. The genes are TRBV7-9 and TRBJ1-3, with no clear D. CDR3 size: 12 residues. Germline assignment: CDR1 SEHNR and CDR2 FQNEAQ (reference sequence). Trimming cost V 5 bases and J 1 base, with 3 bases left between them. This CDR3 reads CASSPSGNTIYF. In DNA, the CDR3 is TGTGCCAGCAGCCCTTCTGGAAACACCATATATTTT.

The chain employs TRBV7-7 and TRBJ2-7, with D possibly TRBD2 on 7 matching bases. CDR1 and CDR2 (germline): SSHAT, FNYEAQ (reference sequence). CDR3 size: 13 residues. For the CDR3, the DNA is TGTGCTAGCCGCGCGGGGGCCTTCTACGAGCAGTACTTC. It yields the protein CASRAGAFYEQYF.

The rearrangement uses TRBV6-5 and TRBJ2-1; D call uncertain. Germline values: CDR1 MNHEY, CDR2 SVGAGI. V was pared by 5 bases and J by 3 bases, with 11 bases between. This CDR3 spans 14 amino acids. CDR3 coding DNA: TGTGCCAGCAGTCCCGTTGGATTCTACAATGAGCAGTTCTTC. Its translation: CASSPVGFYNEQFF.

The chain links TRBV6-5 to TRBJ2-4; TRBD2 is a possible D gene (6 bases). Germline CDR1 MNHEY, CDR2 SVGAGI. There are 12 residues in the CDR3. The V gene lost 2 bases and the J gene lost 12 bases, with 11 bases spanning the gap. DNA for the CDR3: TGTGCCAGCAGTTACGTCGGGGGTAATCAGTACTTC. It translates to CASSYVGGNQYF.

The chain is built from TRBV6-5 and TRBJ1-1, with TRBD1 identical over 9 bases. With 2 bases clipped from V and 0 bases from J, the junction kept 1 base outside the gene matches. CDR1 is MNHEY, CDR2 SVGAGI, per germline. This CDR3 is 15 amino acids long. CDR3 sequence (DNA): TGTGCCAGCAGTTACGGGACAGGGTTGAACACTGAAGCTTTCTTT. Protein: CASSYGTGLNTEAFF.

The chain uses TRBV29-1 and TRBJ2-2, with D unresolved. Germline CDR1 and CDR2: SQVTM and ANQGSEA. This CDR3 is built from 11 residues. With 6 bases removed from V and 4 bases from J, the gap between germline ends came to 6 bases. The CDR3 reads CSVVTTGELFF. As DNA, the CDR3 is TGCAGCGTCGTAACCACCGGGGAGCTGTTTTTT.

As DNA, the CDR3 is TGTGCCAGCAGCCCCGGGAACAGCAATCAGCCCCAGCATTTT. It specifies CASSPGNSNQPQHF. The gene calls are TRBV7-9 and TRBJ1-5; D remains ambiguous. Per germline, CDR1 SEHNR and CDR2 FQNEAQ (reference sequence). The ends were cut back, 5 bases at V and 1 base at J, with 9 bases in the middle. The CDR3 loop spans 14 amino acids.

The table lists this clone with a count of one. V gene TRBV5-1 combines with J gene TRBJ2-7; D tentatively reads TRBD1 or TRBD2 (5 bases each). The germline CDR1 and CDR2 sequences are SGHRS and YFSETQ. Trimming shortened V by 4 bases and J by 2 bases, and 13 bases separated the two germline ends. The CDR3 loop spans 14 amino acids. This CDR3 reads CASSLQGPTYEQYF. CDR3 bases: TGCGCCAGCAGCCTTCAGGGACCTACCTACGAGCAGTACTTC.

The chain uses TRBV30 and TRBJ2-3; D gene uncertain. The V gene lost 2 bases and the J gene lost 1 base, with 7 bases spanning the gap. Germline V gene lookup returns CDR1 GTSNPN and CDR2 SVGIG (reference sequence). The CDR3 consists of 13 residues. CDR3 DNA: TGTGCCTGGAGTAATGTCGGCACAGATACGCAGTATTTT. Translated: CAWSNVGTDTQYF.

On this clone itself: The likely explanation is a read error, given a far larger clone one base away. The CDR3: CASRLKTELYSNQPQHF. CDR3 bases: TGTGCCAGCAGACTAAAGACAGAGCTTTATAGCAATCAGCCCCAGCATTTT. This sequence joins TRBV11-2 and TRBJ1-5; perhaps TRBD1 as D (5 bases). The CDR3 extends over 17 amino acids. With 6 bases removed from V and 0 bases from J, the gap between germline ends came to 18 bases. Germline-derived CDR1 and CDR2 are SGHAT and FQNNGV.

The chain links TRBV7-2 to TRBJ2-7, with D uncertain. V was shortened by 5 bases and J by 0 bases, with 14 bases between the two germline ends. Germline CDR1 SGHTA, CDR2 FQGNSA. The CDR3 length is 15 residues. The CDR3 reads CASSREPFSSYEQYF. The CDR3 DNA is TGTGCCAGCAGCCGTGAACCGTTTAGCTCCTACGAGCAGTACTTC.

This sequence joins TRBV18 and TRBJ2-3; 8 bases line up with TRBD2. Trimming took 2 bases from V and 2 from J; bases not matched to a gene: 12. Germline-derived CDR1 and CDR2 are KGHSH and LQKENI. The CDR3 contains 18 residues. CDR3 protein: CASSPFQTSGFPTDTQYF. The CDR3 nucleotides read TGTGCCAGCTCACCATTTCAAACTAGCGGTTTCCCCACAGATACGCAGTATTTT.

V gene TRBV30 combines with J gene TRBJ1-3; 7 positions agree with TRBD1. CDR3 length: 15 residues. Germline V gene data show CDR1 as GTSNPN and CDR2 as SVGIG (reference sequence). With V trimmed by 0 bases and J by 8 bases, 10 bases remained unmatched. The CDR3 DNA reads TGTGCCTGGAGTGTTCACGACAGGGTTCGGGACACCATATATTTT. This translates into CAWSVHDRVRDTIYF.

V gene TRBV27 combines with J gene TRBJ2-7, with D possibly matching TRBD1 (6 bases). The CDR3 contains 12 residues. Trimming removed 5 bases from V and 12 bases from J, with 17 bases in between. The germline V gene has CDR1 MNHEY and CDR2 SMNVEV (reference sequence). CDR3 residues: CASSTTRGARYF. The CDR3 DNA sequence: TGTGCCAGCAGTACCACCAGGGGCGCGCGGTACTTC.

The CDR3: CASSELSRLEGYTF. The CDR3 region has the DNA TGTGCCAGCAGTGAACTATCTCGACTAGAAGGCTACACCTTC. The chain is built from TRBV6-1 and TRBJ1-2; D unresolved. CDR3 length: 14 amino acids. CDR1 MNHNS and CDR2 SASEGT come from the germline V gene. The ends were cut back, 2 bases at V and 8 bases at J, with 15 bases in the middle.

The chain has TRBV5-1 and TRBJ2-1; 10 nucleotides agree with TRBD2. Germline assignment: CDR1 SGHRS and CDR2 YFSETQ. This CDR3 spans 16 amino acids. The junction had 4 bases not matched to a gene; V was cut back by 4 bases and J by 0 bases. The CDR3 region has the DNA TGCGCCAGCAGCCCTACTAGCGGGGCCTCCTACAATGAGCAGTTCTTC. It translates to CASSPTSGASYNEQFF.

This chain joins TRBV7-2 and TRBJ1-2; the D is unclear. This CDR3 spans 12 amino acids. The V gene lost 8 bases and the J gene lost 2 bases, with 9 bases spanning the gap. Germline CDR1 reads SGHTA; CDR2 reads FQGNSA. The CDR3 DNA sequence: TGTGCCAGCGGATGGCTAAACTATGGCTACACCTTC. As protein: CASGWLNYGYTF.

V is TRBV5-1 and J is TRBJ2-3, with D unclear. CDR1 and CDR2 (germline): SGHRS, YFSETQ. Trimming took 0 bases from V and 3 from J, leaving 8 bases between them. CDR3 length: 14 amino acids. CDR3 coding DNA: TGCGCCAGCAGCTTGGAGGCGCGAACAGATACGCAGTATTTT. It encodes CASSLEARTDTQYF.

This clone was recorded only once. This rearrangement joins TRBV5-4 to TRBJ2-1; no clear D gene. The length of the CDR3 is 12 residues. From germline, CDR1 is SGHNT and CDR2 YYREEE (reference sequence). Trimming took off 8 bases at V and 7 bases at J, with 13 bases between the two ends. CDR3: CASRTVGNEQFF. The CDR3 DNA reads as TGTGCCAGTCGGACGGTAGGGAATGAGCAGTTCTTC. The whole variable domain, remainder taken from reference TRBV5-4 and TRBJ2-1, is ETGVTQSPTHLIKTRGQQVTLRCSSQSGHNTVSWYQQALGQGPQFIFQYYREEENGRGNFPPRFSGLQFPNYSSELNVNALELDDSALYLCASRTVGNEQFFGPGTRLTVL.

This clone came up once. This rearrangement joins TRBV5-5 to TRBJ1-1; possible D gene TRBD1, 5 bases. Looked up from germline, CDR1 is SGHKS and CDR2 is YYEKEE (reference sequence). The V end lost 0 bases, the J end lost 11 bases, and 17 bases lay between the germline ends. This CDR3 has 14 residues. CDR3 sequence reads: CASSLGPSGGVAFF. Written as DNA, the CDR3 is TGTGCCAGCAGCTTGGGACCCTCGGGGGGGGTGGCTTTCTTT.

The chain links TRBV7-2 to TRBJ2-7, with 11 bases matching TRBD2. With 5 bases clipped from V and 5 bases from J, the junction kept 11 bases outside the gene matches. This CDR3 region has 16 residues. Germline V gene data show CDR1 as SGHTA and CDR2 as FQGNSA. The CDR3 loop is CASSPPRLAGSHEQYF. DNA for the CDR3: TGTGCCAGCAGCCCCCCCCGACTAGCGGGATCCCACGAGCAGTACTTC.

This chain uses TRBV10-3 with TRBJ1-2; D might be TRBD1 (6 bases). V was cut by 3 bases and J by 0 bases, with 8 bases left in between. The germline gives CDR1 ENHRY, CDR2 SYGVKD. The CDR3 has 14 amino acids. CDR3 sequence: CAISEQGPNYGYTF. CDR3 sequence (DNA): TGTGCCATCAGTGAACAGGGACCTAACTATGGCTACACCTTC.

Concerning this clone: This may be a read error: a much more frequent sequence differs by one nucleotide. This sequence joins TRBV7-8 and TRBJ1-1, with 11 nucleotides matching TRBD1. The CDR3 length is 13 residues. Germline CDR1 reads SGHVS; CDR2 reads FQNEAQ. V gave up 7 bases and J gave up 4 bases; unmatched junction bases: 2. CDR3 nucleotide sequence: TGTGCCAGCAAGGGACAGGGGGGCACTGAAGCTTTCTTT. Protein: CASKGQGGTEAFF.